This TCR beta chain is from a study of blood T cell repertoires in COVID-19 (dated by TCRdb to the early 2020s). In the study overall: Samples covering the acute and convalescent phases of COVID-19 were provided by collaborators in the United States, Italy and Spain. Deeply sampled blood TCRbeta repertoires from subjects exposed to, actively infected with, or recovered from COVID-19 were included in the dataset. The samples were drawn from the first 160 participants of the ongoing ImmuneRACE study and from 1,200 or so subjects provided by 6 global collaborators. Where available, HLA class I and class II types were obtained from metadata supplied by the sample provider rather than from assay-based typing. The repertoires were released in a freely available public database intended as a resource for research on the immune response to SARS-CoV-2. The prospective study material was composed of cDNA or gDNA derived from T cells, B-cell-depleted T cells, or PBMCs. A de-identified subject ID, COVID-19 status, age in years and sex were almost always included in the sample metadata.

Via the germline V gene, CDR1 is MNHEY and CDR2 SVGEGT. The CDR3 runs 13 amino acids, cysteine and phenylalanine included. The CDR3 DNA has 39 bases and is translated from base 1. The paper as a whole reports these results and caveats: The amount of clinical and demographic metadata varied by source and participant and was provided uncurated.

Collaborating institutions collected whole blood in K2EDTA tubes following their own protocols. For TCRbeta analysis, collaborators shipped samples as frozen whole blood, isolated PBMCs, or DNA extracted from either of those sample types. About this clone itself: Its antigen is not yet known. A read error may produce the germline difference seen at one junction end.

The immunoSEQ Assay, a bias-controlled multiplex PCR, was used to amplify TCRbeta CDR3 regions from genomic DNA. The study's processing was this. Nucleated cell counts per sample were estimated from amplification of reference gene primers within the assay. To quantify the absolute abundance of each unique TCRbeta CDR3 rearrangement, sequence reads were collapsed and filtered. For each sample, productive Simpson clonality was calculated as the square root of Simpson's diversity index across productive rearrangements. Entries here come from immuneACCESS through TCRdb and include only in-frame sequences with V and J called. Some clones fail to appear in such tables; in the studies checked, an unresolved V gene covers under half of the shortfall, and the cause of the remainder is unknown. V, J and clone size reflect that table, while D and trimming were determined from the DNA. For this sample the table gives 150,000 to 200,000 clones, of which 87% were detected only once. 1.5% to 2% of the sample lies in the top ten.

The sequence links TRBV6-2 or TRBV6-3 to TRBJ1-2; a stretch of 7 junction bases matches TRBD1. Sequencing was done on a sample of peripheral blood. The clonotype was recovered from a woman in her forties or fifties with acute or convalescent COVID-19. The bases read TGTGCCAGCAGTTCGTCCCGGGACAGACCATTTATCTTC. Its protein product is CASSSSRDRPFIF.